Below are 2 T cell receptor beta chains sequenced from a single sample in a study of Ad26.COV2.S vaccination and SARS-CoV-2 variants. Sequencing used immunoSEQ multiplex PCR; TCRdb keeps in-frame clones, though not all of them. The table has about 350,000 clones, around 89% seen once. Treatment reported: over 15 received Ad26.COV2.S at low or high dose, single or two shots; several received placebo; per-sample allocation not given. Day 63 following the first vaccine or placebo injection was when the samples were taken. This specimen consisted of peripheral blood, obtained in a trial of Ad26.COV2.S vaccine versus placebo. The receptors here all came from a person between 18 and 59 years old who received the Ad26.COV2.S COVID-19 vaccine or a placebo.

This clone has only one observation. V is TRBV28 and J is TRBJ2-7; 12 bases map to TRBD2. Germline CDR1 MDHEN, CDR2 SYDVKM. The CDR3 has 16 residues. V shed 5 bases, J shed 12 bases, and the junction held 17 bases outside the gene matches. CDR3 in amino acids: CASSQSTSGSWNRRYF. Here the CDR3 DNA reads TGTGCCAGCAGTCAGTCGACTAGCGGGAGTTGGAATAGGAGGTACTTC.

The DNA for the CDR3 is TGTGCCAGCAGCTCCAAGCGGGAGGGATCTTACAATGAGCAGTTCTTC. Protein: CASSSKREGSYNEQFF. The chain employs TRBV5-4 and TRBJ2-1, with 10 bases aligning to TRBD2. This CDR3 region has 16 residues. Trimming cost V 3 bases and J 4 bases; bases outside gene matches: 7. Germline V CDR1 and CDR2: SGHNT, YYREEE (reference sequence).